This is a list of T cell receptor beta chains from one sample in a study of T cells in Graves' hyperthyroidism and ophthalmopathy. MiXCR, run by TCRdb on the multiplex PCR reads, gives a single entry per CDR3 protein. The sample lists under 300,000 distinct CDR3 sequences, 13% occurring once. Sample: blood. These receptors were obtained from a woman younger than 45 with Graves' hyperthyroidism that later progressed to Graves' ophthalmopathy. Each CDR3 is given with its conserved first and last residue. D genes are given only for firm matches. Rows give clone size only sometimes, using once, few, many, or a class for an expanded clone.

TRBJ2-3,NA,NA,TRBV29-1,TGCGGCGTGGTTGTAGGTGATAATACGCAGTATTTT,CGVVVGDNTQYF
TRBJ2-7,many,TRBD1,TRBV7-6,TGTGCCAGCAGCTATCGGACAGGGAGTTTATTAGACGAGCAGTACTTC,CASSYRTGSLLDEQYF
TRBJ1-2,NA,NA,TRBV29-1,TGCAGCGTTGGTGAAAACTATGGCTACACCTTC,CSVGENYGYTF
TRBJ2-5,few,NA,TRBV15,TGTGCCACCAGCAGAGATCCGTTATCCCAAGAGACCCAGTACTTC,CATSRDPLSQETQYF
TRBJ2-7,many,TRBD2,TRBV20-1,TGCAGTGCTAGGCGGGACTACTCCTACGAGCAGTACTTC,CSARRDYSYEQYF
TRBJ2-7,many,TRBD2,TRBV6-2/TRBV6-3,TGTGCCAGCAGGATACGGCTCGGCGGGCGGGGGTACGAGCAGTACTTC,CASRIRLGGRGYEQYF
TRBJ2-3,many,TRBD2,TRBV7-9,TGTGCCAGCACCTCCCCTAGGCCGAGCGGGAGGACAGATACGCAGTATTTT,CASTSPRPSGRTDTQYF
TRBJ2-7,many,NA,TRBV2,TGTGCCAGCAGTGTCCCCCGGGACCGGGCCGAAGGCTCCTACGAGCAGTACTTC,CASSVPRDRAEGSYEQYF
TRBJ2-2,NA,TRBD2,TRBV13,TGTGCCAGCAGCTTAGGCCTATGGGGACTAGCGGGCACCGGGGAGCTGTTTTTT,CASSLGLWGLAGTGELFF
TRBJ2-3,many,TRBD2,TRBV5-5,TGTGCCAGCAGCCCAGCGGGACTAGCGGGAGTCGGGGGCCCCACAGATACGCAGTATTTT,CASSPAGLAGVGGPTDTQYF
TRBJ2-1,few,NA,TRBV19,TGTGCCAGTAGTATCCGGGAGCCCAACAATGAGCAGTTCTTC,CASSIREPNNEQFF
TRBJ1-2,many,NA,TRBV28,TGTGCCAGCAGTTTACAGGGCCGGAGATATGGCTACACCTTC,CASSLQGRRYGYTF
TRBJ2-3,many,TRBD2,TRBV11-2,TGTGCCAGCAGCTTAGTGGTAGCGGGAGGTATAGATACGCAGTATTTT,CASSLVVAGGIDTQYF
TRBJ2-7,many,NA,TRBV12-3/TRBV12-4,TGTGCCAGCGGCTTTTGGGGGACAAGATCCTACGAGCAGTACTTC,CASGFWGTRSYEQYF